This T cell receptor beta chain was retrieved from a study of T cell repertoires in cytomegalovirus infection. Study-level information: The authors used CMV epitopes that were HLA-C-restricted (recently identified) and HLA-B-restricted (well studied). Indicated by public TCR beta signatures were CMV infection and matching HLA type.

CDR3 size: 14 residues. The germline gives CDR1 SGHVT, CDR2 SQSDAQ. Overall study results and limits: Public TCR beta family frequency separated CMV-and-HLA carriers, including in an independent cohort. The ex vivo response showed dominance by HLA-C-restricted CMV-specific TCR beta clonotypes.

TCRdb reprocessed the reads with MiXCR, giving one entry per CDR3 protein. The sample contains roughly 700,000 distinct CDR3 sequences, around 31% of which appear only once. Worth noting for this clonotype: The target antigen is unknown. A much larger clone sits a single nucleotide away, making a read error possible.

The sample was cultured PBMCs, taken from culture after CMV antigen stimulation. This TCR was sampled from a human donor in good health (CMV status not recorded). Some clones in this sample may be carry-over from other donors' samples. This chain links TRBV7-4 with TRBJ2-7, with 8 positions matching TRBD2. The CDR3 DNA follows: TGTGCCGGCAGCCCGCAAGCGGGAGCTTGGGAGCAGTACTTC. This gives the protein CAGSPQAGAWEQYF. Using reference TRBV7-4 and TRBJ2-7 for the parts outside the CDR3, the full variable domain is GAGVSQSPRYKVAKRGRDVALRCDSISGHVTLYWYRQTLGQGSEVLTYSQSDAQRDKSGRPSGRFSAERPERSVSTLKIQRTEQGDSAVYLCAGSPQAGAWEQYFGPGTRLTVT.